This entry concerns a single T cell receptor (beta chain). Trimming took 4 bases from V and 6 from J, leaving 18 bases between them. This CDR3 contains 15 residues. In germline, CDR1 is SGHRS, CDR2 YFSETQ. The data originate from a study of shared T cell receptors in the human thymus. Some clones are missing from TCRdb's copy, which holds only in-frame ones; the method was immunoSEQ multiplex PCR. The table has hundreds of thousands of clones, 88% seen once. This sample was shared with a second study, whose subject was human thymus T cells. This second study notes: The related literature has documented a marked overlap of thymic repertoires among unrelated individuals.

The V and J genes are TRBV5-1 and TRBJ2-3; D is possibly TRBD1 (8 bases). This clonotype was obtained from a boy under two years old with a congenital heart defect. Sequenced material: thymocytes. This CDR3 is CASSPRTGRADTQYF. In DNA, the CDR3 is TGCGCCAGCAGCCCCCGGACAGGGAGGGCGGATACGCAGTATTTT. The full variable domain, completed using reference TRBV5-1 and TRBJ2-3, is KAGVTQTPRYLIKTRGQQVTLSCSPISGHRSVSWYQQTPGQGLQFLFEYFSETQRNKGNFPGRFSGRQFSNSRSEMNVSTLELGDSALYLCASSPRTGRADTQYFGPGTRLTVL.